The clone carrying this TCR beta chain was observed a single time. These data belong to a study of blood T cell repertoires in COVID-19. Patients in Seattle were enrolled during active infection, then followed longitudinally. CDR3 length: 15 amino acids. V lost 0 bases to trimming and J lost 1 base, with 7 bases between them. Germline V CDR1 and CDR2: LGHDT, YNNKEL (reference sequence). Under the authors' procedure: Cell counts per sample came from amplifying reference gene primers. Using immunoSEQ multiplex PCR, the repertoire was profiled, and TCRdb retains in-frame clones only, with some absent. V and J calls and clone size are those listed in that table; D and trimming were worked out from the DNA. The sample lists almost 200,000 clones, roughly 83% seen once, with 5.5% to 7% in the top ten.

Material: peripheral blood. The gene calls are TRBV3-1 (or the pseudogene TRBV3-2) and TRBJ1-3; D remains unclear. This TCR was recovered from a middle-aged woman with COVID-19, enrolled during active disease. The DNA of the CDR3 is TGTGCCAGCAGCCAAGAAAGCGGTTCTGGAAACACCATATATTTT. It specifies CASSQESGSGNTIYF.